This TCR beta chain was recovered during a study of Graves' ophthalmopathy and Graves' hyperthyroidism. General observations from the study: Also, most clonotypes expanded in the thyroid above 0.001 frequency appeared in blood.

CDR3 size: 15 residues. Trimming cost V 1 base and J 2 bases, with 11 bases left between them. The germline V gene encodes CDR1 SGHDN and CDR2 FVKESK. This clonotype was detected ten times or more. Its antigen remains unidentified. The authors amplified TCR beta CDR3 regions from RNA transcripts. An initial RT-PCR round employing HTBI primers preceded a second-round multiplex PCR. Via MiXCR, TCRdb re-called the multiplex PCR reads, giving one row per CDR3 protein. The sample lists 620,000 or so distinct CDR3 sequences; 22% were seen once. The V call is TRBV14, the J call TRBJ2-5; D possibly corresponds to TRBD1 (5 bases). The specimen was peripheral blood. The sequence came from a woman in her late teens or twenties with stable Graves' hyperthyroidism. Some clones in this sample may be carry-over from other donors' samples. Here the CDR3 DNA reads TGTGCCAGCAGCCAAGGCTCAGGGTGGCAAGAGACCCAGTACTTC. Translated, it gives CASSQGSGWQETQYF.